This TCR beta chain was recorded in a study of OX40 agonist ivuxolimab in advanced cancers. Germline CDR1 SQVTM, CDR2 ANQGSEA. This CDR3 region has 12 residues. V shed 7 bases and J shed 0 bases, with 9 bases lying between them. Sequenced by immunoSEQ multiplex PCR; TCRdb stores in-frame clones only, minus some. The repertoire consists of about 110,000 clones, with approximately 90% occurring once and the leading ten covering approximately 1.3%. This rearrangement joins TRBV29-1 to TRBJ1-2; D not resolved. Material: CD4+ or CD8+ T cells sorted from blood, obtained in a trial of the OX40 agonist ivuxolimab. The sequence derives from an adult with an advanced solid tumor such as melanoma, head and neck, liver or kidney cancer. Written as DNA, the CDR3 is TGCAGCGCAGCTACAACTAACTATGGCTACACCTTC. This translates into CSAATTNYGYTF.